A selection of T cell receptor beta chains follows, all from one sample in a study of somatic mutations in cytotoxic T cells in rheumatoid arthritis. Profiled with immunoSEQ multiplex PCR; TCRdb holds only in-frame clones, not every one. This repertoire shows 3,500 to 5,000 clones, roughly 75% found once; its top ten account for over 25%. Sequencing used CD8+ T cells sorted from blood. Receptor source: a woman aged 55 to 70 with rheumatoid arthritis. The CDR3 runs from the conserved cysteine through the conserved F or W. A D gene is named only where the DNA matches it firmly. Part of the rows lack a size; the others show once, few, many or a class for expanded clones.

>TRBV18|TRBJ1-1|.|.
TGTGCCAGCTCACGCGGACAGCCCATGAACACTGAAGCTTTCTTT
CASSRGQPMNTEAFF
>TRBV4-2|TRBJ1-4|.|.
TGTGCCAGCAGCCAAGATCATCACAGATTATCAACTAATGAAAAACTGTTTTTT
CASSQDHHRLSTNEKLFF
>TRBV27|TRBJ2-1|TRBD2|.
TGTGCCAGCAGTCACCCAGGGGCGGGGGGGCGGGACAATGAGCAGTTCTTC
CASSHPGAGGRDNEQFF
>TRBV6-4|TRBJ2-3|TRBD2|.
TGTGCCAGCAGTGTCGGAGCGGGGGGGCGGGCAGATACGCAGTATTTT
CASSVGAGGRADTQYF
>TRBV6-5|TRBJ1-1|.|.
TGTGCCAGCAGTTATGGACAAGTGAACACTGAAGCTTTCTTT
CASSYGQVNTEAFF
>TRBV5-1|TRBJ2-1|.|.
TGCGCCAGCAGCGACCCTAAGCCTCCCGGCGGGTCCTACAATGAGCAGTTCTTC
CASSDPKPPGGSYNEQFF
>TRBV6-4|TRBJ2-6|.|.
TGTGCCAGCAGTCCTGCCGCGGTTTCTGGGGCCAACGTCCTGACTTTC
CASSPAAVSGANVLTF
>TRBV6-5|TRBJ2-7|TRBD2|few
TGTGCCAGCAGACCCAGCGGGGGGGACGAGCAGTACTTC
CASRPSGGDEQYF
>TRBV27|TRBJ2-1|TRBD2|.
TGTGCCAGCAGGCCCGGGGGGGTTAACAATGAGCAGTTCTTC
CASRPGGVNNEQFF
>TRBV28|TRBJ1-2|TRBD1|.
TGTGCCAGCACCAGGGACAGGGTCAACTATGGCTACACCTTC
CASTRDRVNYGYTF
>TRBV7-8|TRBJ1-6|.|.
TGTGCCAGCAGCTTAGTGGAGCGGGGAACCCCTTCGGCCCTCCACTTT
CASSLVERGTPSALHF
>TRBV4-1|TRBJ2-1|.|.
TGCGCCAGCAGCCTCCCGGGGGTGGATGAGCAGTTCTTC
CASSLPGVDEQFF
>TRBV28|TRBJ2-2|TRBD1|hyperexpanded
TGTGCCAGCAGTTACAGGGGCACCGGGGAGCTGTTTTTT
CASSYRGTGELFF
>TRBV7-2|TRBJ2-1|TRBD2|.
TGTGCCAGCAGCACACCTAGCGGGGGACGCGAGCAGTTCTTC
CASSTPSGGREQFF
>TRBV7-9|TRBJ1-1|TRBD1|.
TGTGCCAGCAGCTTACTCCGGGACAGGGTAATGAACACTGAAGCTTTCTTT
CASSLLRDRVMNTEAFF
>TRBV7-8|TRBJ1-4|.|.
TGTGCCAGCAGCTTAGGATATCCGGGTCTAACTAATGAAAAACTGTTTTTT
CASSLGYPGLTNEKLFF
>TRBV5-1|TRBJ2-7|TRBD2|.
TGCGCCAGCAGCTCCCGGAGTAGCGGGGGGTCGGACTACGAGCAGTACTTC
CASSSRSSGGSDYEQYF
>TRBV5-4|TRBJ1-1|TRBD1|.
TGTGCCAGCAGCTTGGGAGACAGGGGGCTATCCACTGAAGCTTTCTTT
CASSLGDRGLSTEAFF
>TRBV11-1|TRBJ1-1|.|.
TGTGCCAGCGTTATACAGACAGGCACGGCTTTCTTT
CASVIQTGTAFF
>TRBV5-4|TRBJ2-7|TRBD2|.
TGTGCCAGCAGCCTTGGCGGGGGGCCCGCCTACGAGCAGTACTTC
CASSLGGGPAYEQYF
>TRBV18|TRBJ1-1|.|.
TGTGCCAGCTCACAACAACAGGGCGCGAACACTGAAGCTTTCTTT
CASSQQQGANTEAFF
>TRBV19|TRBJ1-6|.|.
TGTGCCAGTACCGGTCTGACAGAAGATAATTCACCCCTCCACTTT
CASTGLTEDNSPLHF
>TRBV27|TRBJ2-1|TRBD2|once
TGTGCCAGCGGTGAGGGACTAGCGTATTTCTATGAGCAGTTCTTC
CASGEGLAYFYEQFF
>TRBV7-8|TRBJ2-7|.|.
TGTGCCAGCAGCTTAGTTGCAGGGGAGTCCCACGAGCAGTACTTC
CASSLVAGESHEQYF
>TRBV5-1|TRBJ2-3|TRBD2|.
TGCGCCAGCAGCTTGGCCAACGGGGGAGGGGATACGCAGTATTTT
CASSLANGGGDTQYF
>TRBV27|TRBJ2-7|TRBD2|.
TGTGCCAGCAGTTTCTCTAGCGGGGGCCCTTACGAGCAGTACTTC
CASSFSSGGPYEQYF
>TRBV13|TRBJ2-7|.|.
TGTGCCAGCAGCTTTCTAGAGGTAAACGAGCAGTACTTC
CASSFLEVNEQYF
>TRBV28|TRBJ1-5|.|few
TGTGCCAGCTTACTTCCCGGAGTGTCAGGACATAGCAATCAGCCCCAGCATTTT
CASLLPGVSGHSNQPQHF
>TRBV7-9|TRBJ1-2|.|.
TGTGCCAGCAGCCCCCCTCGCCCCGGTGGCTACACCTTC
CASSPPRPGGYTF
>TRBV19|TRBJ1-2|.|.
TGTGCCACCGTCGGACAGTCTTATGGCTACACCTTC
CATVGQSYGYTF
>TRBV6-5|TRBJ2-7|.|.
TGTGCCAGCAGCCCCGGACAAGGAAGGTACGAGCAGTACTTC
CASSPGQGRYEQYF
>TRBV27|TRBJ1-4|.|.
TGTGCCAGCAGTCTAGGGACGGGAGTACGTGAAAAACTGTTTTTT
CASSLGTGVREKLFF
>TRBV11-3|TRBJ1-2|.|.
TGTGCCAGCAGCTTAGCACGAGGAACGGGGTATGGCTACACCTTC
CASSLARGTGYGYTF
>TRBV6-4|TRBJ2-1|.|once
TGTGCCAGCAGTGAAAAGGGGGGGGAGCGCAATGAGCAGTTCTTC
CASSEKGGERNEQFF
>TRBV9|TRBJ1-6|TRBD1|few
TGTGCCAGCAGCCTAAGGGACAGGCTTTCACCCCTCCACTTT
CASSLRDRLSPLHF
>TRBV7-9|TRBJ2-1|TRBD2|.
TGTGCCAGCAGCAGTGTACCGGGACTAGCCCCCAATGAGCAGTTCTTC
CASSSVPGLAPNEQFF
>TRBV11-3|TRBJ2-1|TRBD2|.
TGTGCCAGCAGCTTAGCCCCTGGCGGGGGGGCTTATGAGCAGTTCTTC
CASSLAPGGGAYEQFF
>TRBV5-5|TRBJ2-1|TRBD1|.
TGTGCCAGCAGCATGACTACAGGGGTCAATGAGCAGTTCTTC
CASSMTTGVNEQFF
>TRBV7-8|TRBJ2-3|TRBD2|.
TGTGCCAGCAGCTTCGGCGGGGGGGCCAGGAATACGCAGTATTTT
CASSFGGGARNTQYF
>TRBV10-3|TRBJ2-3|.|.
TGTGCCATCAGTGAGTCGAGATCGAGGGTATCCGATACGCAGTATTTT
CAISESRSRVSDTQYF
>TRBV10-3|TRBJ2-7|.|.
TGTGCCATCAGTGAGTCGCCAGGGCGCAGCTCCTACGAGCAGTACTTC
CAISESPGRSSYEQYF
>TRBV5-1|TRBJ1-5|TRBD1|.
TGCGCCAGCAGCTTGGGCCAGGGGGATCAGCCCCAGCATTTT
CASSLGQGDQPQHF
>TRBV6-1|TRBJ2-3|TRBD2|.
TGTGCCAGCCTTCCGGGACTATACACAGATACGCAGTATTTT
CASLPGLYTDTQYF
>TRBV4-1|TRBJ2-6|TRBD1|.
TGCGCCAGCAGCCAACCCCGGGACAGGGTTTTAGAGTCTGGGGCCAACGTCCTGACTTTC
CASSQPRDRVLESGANVLTF
>TRBV6-5|TRBJ2-7|TRBD1|.
TGTGCCAGCAGTCCGGGACAGGGTTCTTACGAGCAGTACTTC
CASSPGQGSYEQYF
>TRBV20-1|TRBJ1-2|.|.
TGCAGTGCTAGACACTTGGATGGCTACACCTTC
CSARHLDGYTF
>TRBV25-1|TRBJ2-2|TRBD2|.
TGTGCCAGCCTCGGGGGGATGGGGGCCGGGGAGCTGTTTTTT
CASLGGMGAGELFF
>TRBV4-2|TRBJ2-1|.|.
TGTGCCAGCAGCCCAACGGAGCAAGCCTGGAATGAGCAGTTCTTC
CASSPTEQAWNEQFF